This T cell receptor (beta chain) was captured by sequencing in a study of cytomegalovirus exposure and HLA in healthy donors. Whole-study findings and limits: TCR beta chain V- and J-gene trimming was linked, in a later analysis, to a missense variant in DCLRE1C.

Note on this clone: Its matching antigen is unknown.

Primers for the PCR totalled 60 Vbeta and 13 Jbeta. Measured with immunoSEQ multiplex PCR; TCRdb has only the in-frame clones, and not every one. The repertoire holds some 70,000 clones, with about 80% as singletons. Source material: PBMCs. The sequence was obtained from a man aged 18 to 30 in good health and CMV-seropositive.

The CDR3 DNA follows: TGTGCCATCAGTGGGGCAGGGGGCAACACTGAAGCTTTCTTT. Translated: CAISGAGGNTEAFF. The J gene is TRBJ1-1, the V gene TRBV10-3, with 8 bases lining up with TRBD1. J lost 2 bases, V lost 4 bases, and 3 bases had no gene match. Germline values: CDR1 ENHRY, CDR2 SYGVKD. The CDR3 runs to 14 residues.